This T cell receptor beta chain derives from a study of T cell responses to AZD1222 COVID-19 vaccine. Trimming left V 4 bases short and J 4 bases short, with 14 bases between. The germline V gene has CDR1 SGHNT and CDR2 YYREEE (reference sequence). There are 14 residues in the CDR3. The protocol was immunoSEQ multiplex PCR, while the TCRdb copy is restricted to in-frame clones and leaves out a portion. Of approximately 160,000 clones listed, about 93% are singletons. This chain joins TRBV5-4 and TRBJ1-1; D unresolved. This specimen was peripheral blood, taken on day 0 of AZD1222 vaccination. The source of this sequence is an adult in good health. CDR3 nucleotide sequence: TGTGCCAGCAGCCTCGCGGTGACTTCCACTGAAGCTTTCTTT. The encoded protein is CASSLAVTSTEAFF.